The 5 T cell receptor beta chains reported below all come from one sample, sequenced in a study of T cells after yellow fever vaccination. From the 5' RACE reads, TCRdb called clonotypes with MiXCR, one entry per CDR3 protein. The sample shows about 340,000 distinct CDR3 sequences, approximately 4.2% of them seen only once. Sequences were derived from PBMCs, sampled 5 days after the yellow fever booster vaccination. These receptors all stem from a man aged 18 to 30 who received the YFV17D yellow fever vaccine.

This chain uses TRBV6-1 with TRBJ2-5, with D perhaps given as TRBD1 or TRBD2 (6 bases each). This CDR3 comprises 13 residues. V lost 1 base and J 7 bases, leaving 10 bases between the germline ends. CDR1 and CDR2 (germline): MNHNS, SASEGT. The CDR3: CASSEGRGGTQYF. The CDR3 nucleotides are TGTGCCAGCAGTGAAGGCAGGGGAGGGACCCAGTACTTC.

This clonotype has at least ten counts. The chain has TRBV6-5 and TRBJ2-3; D remains unclear. The CDR3 runs 15 residues. Germline V CDR1 and CDR2: MNHEY, SVGAGI. Trimming pared 2 bases from V and 2 bases from J, leaving 11 bases between. The CDR3 coding sequence is TGTGCCAGCAGTTACGCTATTAGTCACACAGATACGCAGTATTTT. It is translated as CASSYAISHTDTQYF.

This clonotype came up a few times. The chain carries TRBV20-1 and TRBJ2-1, with TRBD2 matching 12 bases. The CDR3 sequence is 17 residues long. Germline trimming cut 0 bases from V and 13 bases from J; bases unmatched to any gene: 16. Germline CDR1 reads DFQATT; CDR2 reads SNEGSKA (reference sequence). The CDR3 region has the DNA TGCAGTGCTAGAGACTCATGGAGTCTAGCGGGGGGGCCCGGTCAGTTCTTC. This gives the protein CSARDSWSLAGGPGQFF.

This clonotype was counted only a few times. The chain links TRBV2 to TRBJ1-2; D unclear. Trimming shortened V by 0 bases and J by 6 bases, and 20 bases separated the two germline ends. The CDR3 is 17 amino acids. In germline, CDR1 is SNHLY, CDR2 FYNNEI. The CDR3 sequence is CASSEAASGPSQNGYTF. The CDR3 DNA reads TGTGCCAGCAGTGAAGCGGCATCAGGACCGTCTCAGAATGGCTACACCTTC.

In this sample, this clonotype turned up many times. The J gene is TRBJ2-5, the V gene TRBV4-1, with 11 bases lining up with TRBD2. The CDR3 covers 18 residues. Trimming at V came to 1 base and at J to 4 bases, leaving 11 bases not matched to a gene. The germline V gene encodes CDR1 MGHRA and CDR2 YSYEKL. The CDR3 region has the DNA TGCGCCAGCAGCCAAGCGGCGCTAGCGGGGGGCGGGCGAGAGACCCAGTACTTC. As protein: CASSQAALAGGGRETQYF.